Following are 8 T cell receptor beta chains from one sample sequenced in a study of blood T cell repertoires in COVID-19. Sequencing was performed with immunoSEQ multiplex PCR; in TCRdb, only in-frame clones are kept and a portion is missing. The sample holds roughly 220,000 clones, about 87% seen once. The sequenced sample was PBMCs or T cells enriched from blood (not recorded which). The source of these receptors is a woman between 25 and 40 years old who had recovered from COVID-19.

In DNA form, the CDR3 reads TGCAGTGCCCTAGGGGACTATGGCTACACCTTC. Amino acid sequence: CSALGDYGYTF. The rearrangement joins TRBV20-1 to TRBJ1-2; tentative D call: TRBD1 (5 bases). The CDR3 is 11 amino acids. Germline assignment: CDR1 DFQATT and CDR2 SNEGSKA (reference sequence). Trimming removed 6 bases from V and 3 bases from J, with 8 bases in between.

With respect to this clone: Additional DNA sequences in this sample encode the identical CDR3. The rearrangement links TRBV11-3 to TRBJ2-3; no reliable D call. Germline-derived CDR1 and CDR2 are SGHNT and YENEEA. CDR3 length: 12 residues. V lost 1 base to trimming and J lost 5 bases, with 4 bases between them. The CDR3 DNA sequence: TGTGCCAGCAGCTTAGGCGGAGATACGCAGTATTTT. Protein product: CASSLGGDTQYF. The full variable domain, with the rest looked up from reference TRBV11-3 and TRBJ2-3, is EAGVVQSPRYKIIEKKQPVAFWCNPISGHNTLYWYLQNLGQGPELLIRYENEEAVDDSQLPKDRFSAERLKGVDSTLKIQPAELGDSAVYLCASSLGGDTQYFGPGTRLTVL.

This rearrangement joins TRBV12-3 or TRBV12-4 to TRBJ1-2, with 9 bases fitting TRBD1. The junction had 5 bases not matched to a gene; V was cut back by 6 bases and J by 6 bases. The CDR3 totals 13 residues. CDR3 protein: CASRYRGQDGYTF. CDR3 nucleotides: TGTGCCAGCAGATACAGGGGGCAGGATGGCTACACCTTC.

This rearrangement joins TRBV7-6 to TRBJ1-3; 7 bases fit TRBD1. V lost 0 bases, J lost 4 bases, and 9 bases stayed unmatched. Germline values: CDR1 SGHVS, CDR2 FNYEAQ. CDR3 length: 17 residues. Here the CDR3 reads CASSLAWGQRVGNTIYF. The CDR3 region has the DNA TGTGCCAGCAGCTTAGCGTGGGGACAGCGGGTCGGAAACACCATATATTTT. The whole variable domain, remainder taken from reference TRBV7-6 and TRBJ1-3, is GAGVSQSPRYKVTKRGQDVALRCDPISGHVSLYWYRQALGQGPEFLTYFNYEAQQDKSGLPNDRFSAERPEGSISTLTIQRTEQRDSAMYRCASSLAWGQRVGNTIYFGEGSWLTVV.

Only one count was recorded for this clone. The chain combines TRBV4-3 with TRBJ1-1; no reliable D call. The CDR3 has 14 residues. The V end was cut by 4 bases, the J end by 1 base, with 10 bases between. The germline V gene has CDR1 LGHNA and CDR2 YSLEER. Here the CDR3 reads CASSRSYQNTEAFF. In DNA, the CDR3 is TGCGCCAGCAGCCGATCCTACCAGAACACTGAAGCTTTCTTT.

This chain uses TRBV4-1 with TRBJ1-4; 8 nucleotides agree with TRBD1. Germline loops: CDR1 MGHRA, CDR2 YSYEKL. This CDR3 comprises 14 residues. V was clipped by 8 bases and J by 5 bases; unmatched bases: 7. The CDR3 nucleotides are TGCGCCAGCGCCCCCGGGACAGGAAATGAAAAACTGTTTTTT. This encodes CASAPGTGNEKLFF.

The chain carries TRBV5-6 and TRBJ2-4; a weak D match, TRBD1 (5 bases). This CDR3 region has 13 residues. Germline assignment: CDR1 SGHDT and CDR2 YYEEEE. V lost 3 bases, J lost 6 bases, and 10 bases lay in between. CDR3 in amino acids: CASSWTSGNIQYF. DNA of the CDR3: TGTGCCAGCAGCTGGACATCAGGAAACATTCAGTACTTC.

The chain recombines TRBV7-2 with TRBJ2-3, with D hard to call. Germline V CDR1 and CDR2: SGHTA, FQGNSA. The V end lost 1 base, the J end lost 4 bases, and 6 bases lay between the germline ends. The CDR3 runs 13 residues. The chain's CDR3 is CASSLGLPDTQYF. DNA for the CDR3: TGTGCCAGCAGCTTAGGGCTTCCAGATACGCAGTATTTT.